The rows below give T cell receptor beta chains drawn from one sample of a study of blood T cell repertoires in COVID-19. The data were produced by immunoSEQ multiplex PCR, yet TCRdb's version contains in-frame clones alone and is incomplete. The sample yields under 200,000 clones, 84% seen once. Input material: peripheral blood. These TCRs come from a man aged 18 to 29 with active or convalescent COVID-19. Each CDR3 is given with its conserved first and last residue. Each record gives: clone size, J gene, V gene, D gene, CDR3 protein. D genes are given only for firm matches. Clone size, where shown, is once, few, many, or a class for clones that have expanded.

abundance: NA
j_gene: TRBJ2-7
v_gene: TRBV2
d_gene: TRBD1
CDR3aa: CASRWTGGIDEQYF

abundance: few
j_gene: TRBJ2-7
v_gene: TRBV5-1
d_gene: TRBD1
CDR3aa: CASSVRQGYEQYF

abundance: NA
j_gene: TRBJ2-4
v_gene: TRBV18
d_gene: NA
CDR3aa: CASSSISGDIQYF

abundance: NA
j_gene: TRBJ1-2
v_gene: TRBV19
d_gene: NA
CDR3aa: CASSSRVRDGYTF

abundance: once
j_gene: TRBJ2-7
v_gene: TRBV2
d_gene: TRBD1
CDR3aa: CASSEALLGQATEQYF

abundance: NA
j_gene: TRBJ2-1
v_gene: TRBV2
d_gene: TRBD1
CDR3aa: CASSVGQVRNEQFF

abundance: many
j_gene: TRBJ2-5
v_gene: TRBV4-2
d_gene: TRBD1
CDR3aa: CASSQDGGAGGRETQYF

abundance: few
j_gene: TRBJ2-7
v_gene: TRBV4-2
d_gene: NA
CDR3aa: CASSQDARSYEQYF

abundance: NA
j_gene: TRBJ2-1
v_gene: TRBV6-6
d_gene: TRBD2
CDR3aa: CASSPGGSLNEQFF

abundance: NA
j_gene: TRBJ2-3
v_gene: TRBV5-4
d_gene: TRBD1
CDR3aa: CASSLDGQGITDTQYF

abundance: NA
j_gene: TRBJ1-2
v_gene: TRBV5-1
d_gene: TRBD1
CDR3aa: CASSLGTGVNYGYTF

abundance: NA
j_gene: TRBJ2-7
v_gene: TRBV27
d_gene: NA
CDR3aa: CASSLSAIPGFYEQYF

abundance: NA
j_gene: TRBJ2-4
v_gene: TRBV5-1
d_gene: TRBD1
CDR3aa: CASSHGQGGAKNIQYF

abundance: NA
j_gene: TRBJ2-7
v_gene: TRBV7-9
d_gene: TRBD1
CDR3aa: CASSPRQGSNEQYF

abundance: NA
j_gene: TRBJ2-2
v_gene: TRBV9
d_gene: TRBD1
CDR3aa: CASSVGQGQGDTGELFF

abundance: NA
j_gene: TRBJ1-4
v_gene: TRBV5-1
d_gene: NA
CDR3aa: CASSLDNRTTNEKLFF

abundance: NA
j_gene: TRBJ1-4
v_gene: TRBV6-5
d_gene: NA
CDR3aa: CASSYTDSRNEKLFF

abundance: NA
j_gene: TRBJ1-2
v_gene: TRBV27
d_gene: TRBD1
CDR3aa: CASSLNPQGAAGYTF

abundance: NA
j_gene: TRBJ2-1
v_gene: TRBV18
d_gene: TRBD1
CDR3aa: CASSKGQDNGYNEQFF

abundance: NA
j_gene: TRBJ2-3
v_gene: TRBV19
d_gene: NA
CDR3aa: CASSMAWGGGTDTQYF

abundance: NA
j_gene: TRBJ2-1
v_gene: TRBV6-2/TRBV6-3
d_gene: TRBD2
CDR3aa: CASSRTSLEQFF

abundance: NA
j_gene: TRBJ1-1
v_gene: TRBV5-1
d_gene: NA
CDR3aa: CASSFYDRLAEAFF

abundance: NA
j_gene: TRBJ2-5
v_gene: TRBV9
d_gene: NA
CDR3aa: CASSVGGPPKYF

abundance: NA
j_gene: TRBJ1-3
v_gene: TRBV7-8
d_gene: NA
CDR3aa: CASTSPGSGGSSGNTIYF

abundance: NA
j_gene: TRBJ1-6
v_gene: TRBV2
d_gene: NA
CDR3aa: CASSEVRIGSPLHF

abundance: few
j_gene: TRBJ2-2
v_gene: TRBV7-3
d_gene: TRBD1
CDR3aa: CASNVEGGNTGELFF

abundance: once
j_gene: TRBJ2-1
v_gene: TRBV27
d_gene: TRBD1
CDR3aa: CASSLRQGIHNEQFF

abundance: NA
j_gene: TRBJ2-2
v_gene: TRBV11-2
d_gene: NA
CDR3aa: CASSFQNTGELFF

abundance: NA
j_gene: TRBJ2-7
v_gene: TRBV6-6
d_gene: NA
CDR3aa: CASSPASVYEQYF

abundance: NA
j_gene: TRBJ1-3
v_gene: TRBV11-3
d_gene: NA
CDR3aa: CASSLGPTGGNTIYF

abundance: few
j_gene: TRBJ1-1
v_gene: TRBV11-2
d_gene: NA
CDR3aa: CASSSSGFSSNTEAFF

abundance: NA
j_gene: TRBJ2-7
v_gene: TRBV11-1
d_gene: TRBD1
CDR3aa: CASSLTGIHYEQYF

abundance: few
j_gene: TRBJ2-3
v_gene: TRBV3-1/TRBV3-2
d_gene: NA
CDR3aa: CASSGFGSTDTQYF

abundance: NA
j_gene: TRBJ2-1
v_gene: TRBV6-5
d_gene: TRBD2
CDR3aa: CASSPGLAVHNEQFF

abundance: NA
j_gene: TRBJ1-3
v_gene: TRBV19
d_gene: TRBD1
CDR3aa: CASRIDRELGNTIYF

abundance: NA
j_gene: TRBJ2-2
v_gene: TRBV6-5
d_gene: NA
CDR3aa: CASSYSWQGIGELFF

abundance: once
j_gene: TRBJ1-5
v_gene: TRBV9
d_gene: NA
CDR3aa: CASSVRGIGQPQHF

abundance: NA
j_gene: TRBJ2-7
v_gene: TRBV5-1
d_gene: TRBD1
CDR3aa: CASSLALGQGVGEQYF

abundance: NA
j_gene: TRBJ2-3
v_gene: TRBV6-6
d_gene: NA
CDR3aa: CASSGSTDTQYF

abundance: NA
j_gene: TRBJ1-4
v_gene: TRBV19
d_gene: NA
CDR3aa: CASSNGRRATNEKLFF

abundance: NA
j_gene: TRBJ2-7
v_gene: TRBV27
d_gene: NA
CDR3aa: CASSYGYEQYF

abundance: NA
j_gene: TRBJ1-1
v_gene: TRBV18
d_gene: TRBD1
CDR3aa: CASSPGQGDRRTEAFF

abundance: NA
j_gene: TRBJ1-1
v_gene: TRBV18
d_gene: NA
CDR3aa: CASSLGSDGTEAFF

abundance: NA
j_gene: TRBJ2-3
v_gene: TRBV6-1
d_gene: NA
CDR3aa: CASSGLKGVDTDTQYF

abundance: NA
j_gene: TRBJ1-5
v_gene: TRBV5-6
d_gene: TRBD1
CDR3aa: CASSLFDRGSNQPQHF

abundance: NA
j_gene: TRBJ1-1
v_gene: TRBV13
d_gene: NA
CDR3aa: CASSLLGTYLRIRETFF

abundance: few
j_gene: TRBJ1-1
v_gene: TRBV29-1
d_gene: NA
CDR3aa: CSVGRQASTEAFF

abundance: NA
j_gene: TRBJ1-5
v_gene: TRBV27
d_gene: TRBD1
CDR3aa: CASSRGTVGNQPQHF

abundance: few
j_gene: TRBJ1-4
v_gene: TRBV13
d_gene: NA
CDR3aa: CASRKGGRSNEKLFF

abundance: NA
j_gene: TRBJ1-1
v_gene: TRBV19
d_gene: NA
CDR3aa: CASSILQGRRAMNTEAFF

abundance: few
j_gene: TRBJ2-3
v_gene: TRBV7-6
d_gene: NA
CDR3aa: CASSLGTGLNTDTQYF

abundance: NA
j_gene: TRBJ2-7
v_gene: TRBV27
d_gene: TRBD2
CDR3aa: CASSLVAGIYEQYF

abundance: NA
j_gene: TRBJ2-7
v_gene: TRBV18
d_gene: TRBD2
CDR3aa: CASSPQAGGYTYEQYF

abundance: NA
j_gene: TRBJ1-2
v_gene: TRBV28
d_gene: NA
CDR3aa: CASSLETVNYGYTF

abundance: NA
j_gene: TRBJ2-5
v_gene: TRBV4-1
d_gene: NA
CDR3aa: CASSPKTGFMGETQYF

abundance: NA
j_gene: TRBJ1-2
v_gene: TRBV19
d_gene: TRBD1
CDR3aa: CASRAGGYGYTF

abundance: NA
j_gene: TRBJ2-1
v_gene: TRBV20-1
d_gene: NA
CDR3aa: CSASRTRNEQFF

abundance: NA
j_gene: TRBJ2-7
v_gene: TRBV4-2
d_gene: TRBD1
CDR3aa: CASSRDRVRYEQYF

abundance: NA
j_gene: TRBJ2-7
v_gene: TRBV21-1
d_gene: NA
CDR3aa: CASEGSFLRKQPYEQYF

abundance: NA
j_gene: TRBJ1-3
v_gene: TRBV7-2
d_gene: NA
CDR3aa: CASSSRTYSGNTIYF